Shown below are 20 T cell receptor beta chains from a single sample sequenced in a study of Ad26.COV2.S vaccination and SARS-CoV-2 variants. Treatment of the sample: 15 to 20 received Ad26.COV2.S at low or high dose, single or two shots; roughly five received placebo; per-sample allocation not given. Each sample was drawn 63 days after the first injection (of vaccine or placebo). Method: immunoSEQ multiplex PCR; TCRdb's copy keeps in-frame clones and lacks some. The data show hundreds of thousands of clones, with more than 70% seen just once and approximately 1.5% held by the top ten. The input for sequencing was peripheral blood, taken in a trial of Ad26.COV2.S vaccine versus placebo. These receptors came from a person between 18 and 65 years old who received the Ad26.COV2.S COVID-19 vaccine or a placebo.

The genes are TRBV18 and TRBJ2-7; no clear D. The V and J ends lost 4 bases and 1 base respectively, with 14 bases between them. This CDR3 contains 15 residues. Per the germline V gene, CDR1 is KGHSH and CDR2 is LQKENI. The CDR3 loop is CASSLWRTASYEQYF. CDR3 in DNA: TGTGCCAGCTCACTCTGGCGCACAGCGTCCTACGAGCAGTACTTC.

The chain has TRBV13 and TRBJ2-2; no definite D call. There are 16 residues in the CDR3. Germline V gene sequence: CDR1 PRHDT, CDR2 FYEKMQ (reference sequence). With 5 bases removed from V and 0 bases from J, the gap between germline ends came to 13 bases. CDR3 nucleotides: TGTGCCAGCAGCCACTACTGGGGTACGAACACCGGGGAGCTGTTTTTT. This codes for CASSHYWGTNTGELFF.

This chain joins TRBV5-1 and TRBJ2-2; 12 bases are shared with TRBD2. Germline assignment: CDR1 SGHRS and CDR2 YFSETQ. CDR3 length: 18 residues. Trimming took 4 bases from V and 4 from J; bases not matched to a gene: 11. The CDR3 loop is CASSKATSGSTRTGELFF. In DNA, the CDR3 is TGCGCCAGCAGCAAAGCGACTAGCGGGAGTACCCGCACCGGGGAGCTGTTTTTT.

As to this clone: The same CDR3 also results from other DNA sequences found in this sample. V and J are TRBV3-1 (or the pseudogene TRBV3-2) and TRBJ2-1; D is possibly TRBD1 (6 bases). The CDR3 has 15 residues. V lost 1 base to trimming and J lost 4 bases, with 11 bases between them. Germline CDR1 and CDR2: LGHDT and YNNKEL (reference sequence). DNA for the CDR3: TGTGCCAGCAGCCAAGGGCAGGGGTCGTACAATGAGCAGTTCTTC. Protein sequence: CASSQGQGSYNEQFF.

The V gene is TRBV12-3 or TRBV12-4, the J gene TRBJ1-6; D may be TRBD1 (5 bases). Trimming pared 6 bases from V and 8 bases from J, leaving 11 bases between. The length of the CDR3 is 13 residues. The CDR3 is CASSLRQHSPLHF. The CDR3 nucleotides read TGTGCCAGCAGCCTTCGACAGCATTCACCCCTCCACTTT.

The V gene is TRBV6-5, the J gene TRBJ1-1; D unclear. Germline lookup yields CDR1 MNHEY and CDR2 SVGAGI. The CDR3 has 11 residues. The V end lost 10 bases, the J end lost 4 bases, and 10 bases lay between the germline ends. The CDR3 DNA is TGTGCCACCGGGGAGGGCACTGAAGCTTTCTTT. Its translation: CATGEGTEAFF.

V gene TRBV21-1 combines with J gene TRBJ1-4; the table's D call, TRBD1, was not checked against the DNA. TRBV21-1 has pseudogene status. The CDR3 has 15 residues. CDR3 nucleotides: TGTGCCAGCAGCAAAGTAACAGGAAGGTCCGAAAAACTGTTTTTT. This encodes CASSKVTGRSEKLFF.

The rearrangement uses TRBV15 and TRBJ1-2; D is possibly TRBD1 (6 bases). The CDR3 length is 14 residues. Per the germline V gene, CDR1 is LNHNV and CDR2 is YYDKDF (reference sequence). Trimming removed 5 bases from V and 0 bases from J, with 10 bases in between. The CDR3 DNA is TGTGCCACCAGCCGGGACACAACTAACTATGGCTACACCTTC. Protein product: CATSRDTTNYGYTF.

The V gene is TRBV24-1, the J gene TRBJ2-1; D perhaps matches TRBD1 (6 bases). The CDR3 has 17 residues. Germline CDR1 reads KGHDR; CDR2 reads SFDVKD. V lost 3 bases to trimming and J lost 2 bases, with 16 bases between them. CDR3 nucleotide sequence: TGTGCCACCAGTGATCCCCGGGACATTAGTCCCTACAATGAGCAGTTCTTC. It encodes CATSDPRDISPYNEQFF.

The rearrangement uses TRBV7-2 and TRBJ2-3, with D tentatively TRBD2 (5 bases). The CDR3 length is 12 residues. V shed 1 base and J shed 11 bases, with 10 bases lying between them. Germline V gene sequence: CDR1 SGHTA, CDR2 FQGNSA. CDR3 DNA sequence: TGTGCCAGCAGCTTAGAATCTGCGGGGCAGTATTTT. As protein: CASSLESAGQYF.

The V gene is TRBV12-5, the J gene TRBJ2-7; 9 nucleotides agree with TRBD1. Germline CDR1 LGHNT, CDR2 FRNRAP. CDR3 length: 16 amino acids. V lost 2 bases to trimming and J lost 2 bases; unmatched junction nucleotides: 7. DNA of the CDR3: TGTGCTAGTGGTTTGCCGCCGGGACAGGGAACCTACGAGCAGTACTTC. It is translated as CASGLPPGQGTYEQYF.

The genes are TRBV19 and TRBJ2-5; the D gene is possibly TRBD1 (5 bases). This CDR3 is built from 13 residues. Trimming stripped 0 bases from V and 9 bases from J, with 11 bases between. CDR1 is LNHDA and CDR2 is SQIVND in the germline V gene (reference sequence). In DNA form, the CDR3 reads TGTGCCAGTAGTATAGACTTCAGGGCTTCCCAGTACTTC. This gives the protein CASSIDFRASQYF.

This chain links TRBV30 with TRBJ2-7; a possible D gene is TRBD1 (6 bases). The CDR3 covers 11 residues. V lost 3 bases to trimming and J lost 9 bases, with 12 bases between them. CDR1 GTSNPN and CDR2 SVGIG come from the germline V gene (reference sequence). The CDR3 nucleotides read TGTGCCTGGAGACAGGGAATACTGCAGTACTTC. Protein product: CAWRQGILQYF.

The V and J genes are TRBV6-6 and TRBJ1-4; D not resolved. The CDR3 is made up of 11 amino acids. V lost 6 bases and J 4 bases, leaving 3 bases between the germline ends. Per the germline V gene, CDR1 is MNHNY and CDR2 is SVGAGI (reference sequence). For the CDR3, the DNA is TGTGCCAGCAGCTTTAATGAAAAACTGTTTTTT. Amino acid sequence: CASSFNEKLFF.

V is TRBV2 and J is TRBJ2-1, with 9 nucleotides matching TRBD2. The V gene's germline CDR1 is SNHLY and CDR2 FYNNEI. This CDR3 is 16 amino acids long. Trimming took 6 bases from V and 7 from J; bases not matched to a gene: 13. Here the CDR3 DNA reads TGTGCCAGCAGCGAAAAGCGGGGGGCCCGGGAGAATGAGCAGTTCTTC. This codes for CASSEKRGARENEQFF.

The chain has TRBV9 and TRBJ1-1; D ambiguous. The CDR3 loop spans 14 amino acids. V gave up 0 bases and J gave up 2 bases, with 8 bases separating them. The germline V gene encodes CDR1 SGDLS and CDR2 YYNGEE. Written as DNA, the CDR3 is TGTGCCAGCAGCGTAGATGTAATAAACACTGAAGCTTTCTTT. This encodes CASSVDVINTEAFF. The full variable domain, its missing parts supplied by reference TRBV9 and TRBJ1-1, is DSGVTQTPKHLITATGQRVTLRCSPRSGDLSVYWYQQSLDQGLQFLIQYYNGEERAKGNILERFSAQQFPDLHSELNLSSLELGDSALYFCASSVDVINTEAFFGQGTRLTVV.

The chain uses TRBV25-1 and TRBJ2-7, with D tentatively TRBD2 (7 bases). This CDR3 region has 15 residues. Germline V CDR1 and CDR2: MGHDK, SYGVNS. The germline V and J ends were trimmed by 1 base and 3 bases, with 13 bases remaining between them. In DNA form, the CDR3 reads TGTGCCAGCAGTGAATTCGGGGGCGGGAGCTACGAGCAGTACTTC. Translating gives CASSEFGGGSYEQYF.

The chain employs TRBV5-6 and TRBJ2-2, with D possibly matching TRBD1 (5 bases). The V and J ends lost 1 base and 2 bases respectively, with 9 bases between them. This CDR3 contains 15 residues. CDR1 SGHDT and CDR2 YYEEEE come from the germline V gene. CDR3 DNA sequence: TGTGCCAGCAGCTTGCCAGGGCTTAACACCGGGGAGCTGTTTTTT. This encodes CASSLPGLNTGELFF. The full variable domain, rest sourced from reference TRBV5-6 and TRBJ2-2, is DAGVTQSPTHLIKTRGQQVTLRCSPKSGHDTVSWYQQALGQGPQFIFQYYEEEERQRGNFPDRFSGHQFPNYSSELNVNALLLGDSALYLCASSLPGLNTGELFFGEGSRLTVL.

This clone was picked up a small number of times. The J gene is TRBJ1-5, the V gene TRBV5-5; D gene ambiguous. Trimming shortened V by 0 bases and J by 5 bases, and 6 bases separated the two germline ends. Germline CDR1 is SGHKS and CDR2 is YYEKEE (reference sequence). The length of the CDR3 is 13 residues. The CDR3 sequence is CASSLGPHQPQHF. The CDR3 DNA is TGTGCCAGCAGCTTGGGACCACATCAGCCCCAGCATTTT. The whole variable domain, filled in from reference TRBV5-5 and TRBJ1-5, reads DAGVTQSPTHLIKTRGQQVTLRCSPISGHKSVSWYQQVLGQGPQFIFQYYEKEERGRGNFPDRFSARQFPNYSSELNVNALLLGDSALYLCASSLGPHQPQHFGDGTRLSIL.

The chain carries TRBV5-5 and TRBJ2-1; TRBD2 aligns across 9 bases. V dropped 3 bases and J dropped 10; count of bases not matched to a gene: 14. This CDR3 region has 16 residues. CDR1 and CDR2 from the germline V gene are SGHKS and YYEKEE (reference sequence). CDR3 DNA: TGTGCCAGCAGCTCAGATAGCGGGGGCCGGCGATCCGAGCAGTTCTTC. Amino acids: CASSSDSGGRRSEQFF.